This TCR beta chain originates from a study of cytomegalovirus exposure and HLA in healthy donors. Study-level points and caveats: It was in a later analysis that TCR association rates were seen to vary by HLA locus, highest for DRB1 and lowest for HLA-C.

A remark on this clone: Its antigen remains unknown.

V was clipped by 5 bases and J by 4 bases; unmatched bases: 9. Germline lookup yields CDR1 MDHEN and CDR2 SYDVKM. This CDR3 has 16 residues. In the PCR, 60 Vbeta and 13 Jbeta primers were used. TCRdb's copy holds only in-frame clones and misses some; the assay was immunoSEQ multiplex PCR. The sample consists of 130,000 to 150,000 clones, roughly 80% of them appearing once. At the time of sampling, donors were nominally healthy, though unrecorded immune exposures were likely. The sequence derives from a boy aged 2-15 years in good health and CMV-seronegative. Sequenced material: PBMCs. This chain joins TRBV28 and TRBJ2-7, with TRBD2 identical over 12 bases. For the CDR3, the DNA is TGTGCCAGCAGTCTCGTCGGACTAGCGGGACCGTACGAGCAGTACTTC. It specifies CASSLVGLAGPYEQYF.